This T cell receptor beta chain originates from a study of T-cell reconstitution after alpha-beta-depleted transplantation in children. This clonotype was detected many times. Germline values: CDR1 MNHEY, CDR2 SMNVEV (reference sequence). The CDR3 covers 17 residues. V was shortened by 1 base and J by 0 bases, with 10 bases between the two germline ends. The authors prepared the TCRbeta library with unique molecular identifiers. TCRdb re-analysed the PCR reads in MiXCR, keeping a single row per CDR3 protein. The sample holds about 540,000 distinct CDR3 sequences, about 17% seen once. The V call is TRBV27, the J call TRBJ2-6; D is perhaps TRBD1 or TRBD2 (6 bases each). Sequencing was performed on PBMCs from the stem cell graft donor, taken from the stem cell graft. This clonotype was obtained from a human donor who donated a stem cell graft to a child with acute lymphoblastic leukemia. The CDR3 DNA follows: TGTGCCAGCAGTTTATACGGGGGCGACTCTGGGGCCAACGTCCTGACTTTC. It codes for CASSLYGGDSGANVLTF.